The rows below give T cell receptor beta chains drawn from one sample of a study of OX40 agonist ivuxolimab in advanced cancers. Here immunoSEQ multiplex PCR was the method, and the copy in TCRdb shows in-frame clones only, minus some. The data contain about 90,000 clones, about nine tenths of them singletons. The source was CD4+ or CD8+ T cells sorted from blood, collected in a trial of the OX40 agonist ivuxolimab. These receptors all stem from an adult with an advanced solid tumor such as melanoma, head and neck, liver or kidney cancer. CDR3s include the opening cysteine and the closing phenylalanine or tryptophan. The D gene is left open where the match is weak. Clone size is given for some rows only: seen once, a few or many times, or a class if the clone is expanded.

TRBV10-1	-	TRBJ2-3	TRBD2	TGCGCCAGCAGTGAGGTAGCGGGAGTAGCAGATACGCAGTATTTT	CASSEVAGVADTQYF
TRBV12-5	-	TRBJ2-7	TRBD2	TGTGCTAGTGCCTTATCAGGACTAGCGGGAGTTGATGTGCAGTACTTC	CASALSGLAGVDVQYF
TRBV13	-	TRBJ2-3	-	TGTGCCAGCAGCTCCCGGTATATCACAGATACGCAGTATTTT	CASSSRYITDTQYF
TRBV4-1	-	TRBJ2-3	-	TGCGCCAGCAGCCATGGGGGGAGAGGGAGCAGGTCAGATACGCAGTATTTT	CASSHGGRGSRSDTQYF
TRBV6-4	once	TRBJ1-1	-	TGTGCCAGCAGTGCAGGGGAGGAAACTGAAGCTTTCTTT	CASSAGEETEAFF
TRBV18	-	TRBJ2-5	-	TGTGCCAGCTCACCGAACTATCTAGGTACAGAGACCCAGTACTTC	CASSPNYLGTETQYF
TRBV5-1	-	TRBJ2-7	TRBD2	TGCGCCAGCGCCCCCGGGACTAGCGGCTACGAGCAGTACTTC	CASAPGTSGYEQYF
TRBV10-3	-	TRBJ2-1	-	TGTGCCATCAGTGAGAAGGGCAACCCCTACAATGAGCAGTTCTTC	CAISEKGNPYNEQFF
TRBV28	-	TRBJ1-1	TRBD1	TGTGCCAGCAGTTTCCCCGGGACAGGGAACGAAGCTTTCTTT	CASSFPGTGNEAFF
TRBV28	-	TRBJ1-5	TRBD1	TGTGCCAGCAGATTCGCCGGGACAGACAATCAGCCCCAGCATTTT	CASRFAGTDNQPQHF
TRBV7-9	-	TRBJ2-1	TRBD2	TGTGCCAGCAGCCAAAGACTAGCGGGAGGGCCCTTTTTTAATGAGCAGTTCTTC	CASSQRLAGGPFFNEQFF
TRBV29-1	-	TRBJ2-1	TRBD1	TGCAGCGTTCTTGATCGGGGACAGCGTACCTACAATGAGCAGTTCTTC	CSVLDRGQRTYNEQFF
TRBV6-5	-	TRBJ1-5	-	TGTGCCAGCAGCGACACCATACTCAATCAGCCCCAGCATTTT	CASSDTILNQPQHF
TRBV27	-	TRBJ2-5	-	TGTGCCAGCAGTTTATTGGGGGCTAGCGTACAGACCCAGTACTTC	CASSLLGASVQTQYF
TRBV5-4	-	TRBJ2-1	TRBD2	TGTGCCAGCAGCTTGGTGCTAGCGGGAGGGTTTAATGAGCAGTTCTTC	CASSLVLAGGFNEQFF
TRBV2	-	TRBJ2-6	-	TGTGCCATCTCGTCCTCGGCCATTTCGGGGGCCAACGTCCTGACTTTC	CAISSSAISGANVLTF
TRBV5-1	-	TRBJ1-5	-	TGCGCCAGCAGCTTAGGCCTCAATCAGCCCCAGCATTTT	CASSLGLNQPQHF
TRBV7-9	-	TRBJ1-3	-	TGTGCCAGCAGCTCCGGGACGGTCTCTGGAAACACCATATATTTT	CASSSGTVSGNTIYF
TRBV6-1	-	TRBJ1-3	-	TGTGCCAGCAGTGAAAGGAGCAGGGTCGTCTCTGGAAACACCATATATTTT	CASSERSRVVSGNTIYF
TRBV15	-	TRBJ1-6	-	TGTGCCACCAGCATGGGGGTGGGAATCTATAATTCACCCCTCCACTTT	CATSMGVGIYNSPLHF
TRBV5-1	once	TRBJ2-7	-	TGCGCCAGCAGCGTGCGACCTAGCGCCAGCTCCTACGAGCAGTACTTC	CASSVRPSASSYEQYF
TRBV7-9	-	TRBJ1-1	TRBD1	TGTGCCAGCAGCTCACAGGGGTTGAACACTGAAGCTTTCTTT	CASSSQGLNTEAFF
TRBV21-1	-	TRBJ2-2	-	TGTGCCAGCAGCGTTCAGGGGAGTTCGAACACCGGGGAGCTGTTTTTT	CASSVQGSSNTGELFF
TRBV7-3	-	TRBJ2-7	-	TGTGCCAGCAGCTTAGTTCCGACAGGTGGCTCCTACGAGCAGTACTTC	CASSLVPTGGSYEQYF
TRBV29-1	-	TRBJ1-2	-	TGCAGCGTTGTGGACGGAGCTAACTATGGCTACACCTTC	CSVVDGANYGYTF
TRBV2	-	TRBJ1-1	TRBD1	TGTGCCAGCAGTGAGGGACAGTACGTACAAGCTTTCTTT	CASSEGQYVQAFF
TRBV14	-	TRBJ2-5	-	TGTGCCAGCAGCCAAGATAGGCGAGAGACCCAGTACTTC	CASSQDRRETQYF
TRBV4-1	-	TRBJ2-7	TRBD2	TGCGCCAGCAGCCAGTTTTCGCCGGGACTAGCGGGAGAGGTTTCCTACGAGCAGTACTTC	CASSQFSPGLAGEVSYEQYF
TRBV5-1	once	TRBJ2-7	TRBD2	TGCGCCAGCAGCCCCGGGAGGGCCGAGCAGTACTTC	CASSPGRAEQYF
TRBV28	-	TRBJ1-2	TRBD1	TGTGCCAGCAGTTCCGCGGACAGGGGCAACTATGGCTACACCTTC	CASSSADRGNYGYTF
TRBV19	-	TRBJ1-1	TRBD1	TGTGCCAGTAGTATAGGGACAGGAACTGAAGCTTTCTTT	CASSIGTGTEAFF
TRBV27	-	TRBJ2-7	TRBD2	TGTGCCAGCAGCCTTACTAGCGGGCCCTACGAGCAGTACTTC	CASSLTSGPYEQYF
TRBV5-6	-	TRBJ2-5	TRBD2	TGTGCCAGCAGCCCAGATACCGGACTAGCCCTAAGCCCTCAAGAGACCCAGTACTTC	CASSPDTGLALSPQETQYF
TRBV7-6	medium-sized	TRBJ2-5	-	TGTGCCAGCAGCCAGGGGGAGACCCAGTACTTC	CASSQGETQYF
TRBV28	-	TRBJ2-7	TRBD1	TGTGCCAGCAGTCTCCTCCGGGACAGGCCCTCCTACGAGCAGTACTTC	CASSLLRDRPSYEQYF
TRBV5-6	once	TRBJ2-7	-	TGTGCCAGCAGCTTAGGACTGAACTTCTACGAGCAGTACTTC	CASSLGLNFYEQYF
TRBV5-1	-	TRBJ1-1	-	TGCGCCAGCAGCTTGATTGGGGGGCCCGACACTGAAGCTTTCTTT	CASSLIGGPDTEAFF
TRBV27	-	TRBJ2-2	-	TGTGCCAGCTGCCTGCTAGCGCCCCCCGGGGAGCTGTTTTTT	CASCLLAPPGELFF
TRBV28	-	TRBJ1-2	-	TGTGCCACGGAGGAAAGGGAAAACCATGGCTACACCTTC	CATEERENHGYTF
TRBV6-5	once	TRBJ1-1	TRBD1	TGTGCCAGCAGCATACAGGGGGCTACTGAAGCTTTCTTT	CASSIQGATEAFF
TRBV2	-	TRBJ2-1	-	TGTGCCAGCAGTGGCACTGAGAACAATGAGCAGTTCTTC	CASSGTENNEQFF
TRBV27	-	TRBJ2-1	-	TGTGCCAGCAGCCGGCCGGTATACAATGAGCAGTTCTTC	CASSRPVYNEQFF
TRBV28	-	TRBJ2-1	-	TGTGCCAGCAGTCCCGCAGGACTAAATAACTATGAGCAGTTCTTC	CASSPAGLNNYEQFF
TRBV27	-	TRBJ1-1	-	TGTGCCAGCACCTCCGGGACAAAAGAACACACTGAAGCTTTCTTT	CASTSGTKEHTEAFF
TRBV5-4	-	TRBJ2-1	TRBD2	TGTGCCAGCAGCTTTCCTAGCGGGAGCATCGATGAGCAGTTCTTC	CASSFPSGSIDEQFF
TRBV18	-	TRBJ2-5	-	TGTGCCAGCTCACTTTCGGTCGGCGGGACCTGGGAGACCCAGTACTTC	CASSLSVGGTWETQYF
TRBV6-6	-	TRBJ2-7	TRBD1	TGTGCCAGCAGTTACTTAGACAGGGGGCAAGACGAGCAGTACTTC	CASSYLDRGQDEQYF
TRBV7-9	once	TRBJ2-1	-	TGTGCCAGCAGCAGCGACAGGAACAATGAGCAGTTCTTC	CASSSDRNNEQFF
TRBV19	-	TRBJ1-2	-	TGTGCCAGTAGTATGGGGGGAGGCTACACCTTC	CASSMGGGYTF
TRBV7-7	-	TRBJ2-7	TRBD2	TGTGCTAGCAGCTTTGGGTCTAGCGGTACCTACGAGCAGTACTTC	CASSFGSSGTYEQYF
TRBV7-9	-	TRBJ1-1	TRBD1	TGTGCCAGCAGCCCCTGGGACAGCCTGAACACTGAAGCTTTCTTT	CASSPWDSLNTEAFF
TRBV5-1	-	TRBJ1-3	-	TGCGCCAGCAGCTTGGCCCCGTCCGGATCTGGAAACACCATATATTTT	CASSLAPSGSGNTIYF